These T cell receptor beta chains were read from a single sample in a study of human T cells and chemical hapten exposure. In TCRdb, the RACE reads were re-called with MiXCR into one record per CDR3 protein. The sample carries around 110,000 distinct CDR3 sequences, about 11% recorded once. This material consisted of whole blood, taken in connection with sensitization to the hapten diphenylcyclopropenone (DPC). Every receptor here comes from a woman aged 45 to 65 with alopecia areata. Some clones in this sample may be carry-over from other donors' samples. Each CDR3 is given with its conserved first and last residue. D genes are given only for firm matches. Expanded clones are given a class, and other clones once, few, many or no size at all.

d_call	clone_size	v_call	j_call	cdr3_aa	cdr3_nt
TRBD2	few	TRBV20-1	TRBJ2-1	CSASGGGAWDNEQFF	TGCAGTGCTAGCGGCGGGGGGGCCTGGGACAATGAGCAGTTCTTC
TRBD2	-	TRBV20-1	TRBJ2-1	CSAREQAGALNEQFF	TGCAGTGCTAGAGAGCAAGCGGGAGCCCTCAATGAGCAGTTCTTC
TRBD1	-	TRBV20-1	TRBJ1-1	CSAQIGGAEAFF	TGCAGTGCTCAGATAGGGGGCGCGGAAGCTTTCTTT
TRBD1	many	TRBV28	TRBJ2-4	CASTSRGRRDIQYF	TGTGCCAGCACCTCCAGGGGGCGCAGGGACATTCAGTACTTC
-	-	TRBV27	TRBJ1-1	CASSPIRGLNTEAFF	TGTGCCAGCAGTCCCATCAGGGGTTTGAACACTGAAGCTTTCTTT
-	-	TRBV5-1	TRBJ2-1	CASSSDYFYNEQFF	TGCGCCAGCAGCTCGGACTACTTCTACAATGAGCAGTTCTTC
-	-	TRBV7-8	TRBJ1-3	CASSLSGGSGNTIYF	TGTGCCAGCAGCTTAAGTGGAGGGTCTGGAAACACCATATATTTT
-	-	TRBV9	TRBJ1-1	CASSVGGVGSKGTEAFF	TGTGCCAGCAGCGTAGGAGGGGTAGGGTCAAAAGGCACTGAAGCTTTCTTT
-	-	TRBV28	TRBJ1-6	CASSLPKHNSPLHF	TGTGCCAGCAGTTTACCAAAACATAATTCACCCCTCCACTTT
-	-	TRBV4-2	TRBJ1-5	CASSQSHWEQPQHF	TGTGCCAGCAGCCAGAGCCACTGGGAACAGCCCCAGCATTTT
TRBD1	-	TRBV9	TRBJ2-7	CASSAGQRDDEQYF	TGTGCCAGCAGCGCGGGACAGAGAGACGACGAGCAGTACTTC
TRBD1	-	TRBV28	TRBJ2-3	CASSLLDRGITDTQYF	TGTGCCAGCAGTTTACTCGACAGGGGGATAACCGATACGCAGTATTTT
-	few	TRBV12-3/TRBV12-4	TRBJ2-7	CASSLDPRSSYEQYF	TGTGCCAGCAGTTTAGACCCTAGGAGCTCCTACGAGCAGTACTTC
-	many	TRBV29-1	TRBJ2-5	CSVEPQNQETQYF	TGCAGCGTTGAACCCCAGAACCAAGAGACCCAGTACTTC
TRBD1	-	TRBV13	TRBJ1-1	CASSLDRGAEAFF	TGTGCCAGCAGCTTAGACAGGGGGGCTGAAGCTTTCTTT
-	few	TRBV2	TRBJ1-4	CASSEFGQHNEKLFF	TGTGCCAGCAGTGAATTTGGACAGCATAATGAAAAACTGTTTTTT
TRBD1	few	TRBV4-2	TRBJ1-2	CASSQETGYYGYTF	TGCGCCAGCAGCCAGGAGACAGGGTACTATGGCTACACCTTC
-	many	TRBV7-2	TRBJ2-3	CASSPEYDSTDTQYF	TGTGCCAGCAGCCCTGAATACGACTCCACAGATACGCAGTATTTT
-	-	TRBV5-6	TRBJ1-2	CASSAGTTTYGYTF	TGTGCCAGCAGCGCCGGGACGACGACCTATGGCTACACCTTC
TRBD1	few	TRBV24-1	TRBJ2-5	CATSDIGTAQETQYF	TGTGCCACCAGTGATATTGGGACAGCACAAGAGACCCAGTACTTC
-	-	TRBV7-2	TRBJ2-1	CASSSIYNEQFF	TGTGCCAGCAGCTCTATCTACAATGAGCAGTTCTTC
-	few	TRBV10-2	TRBJ1-5	CASTGGEEQPQHF	TGCGCCAGCACCGGAGGGGAGGAGCAGCCCCAGCATTTT
-	few	TRBV7-2	TRBJ1-2	CASSLPDRTYTF	TGTGCCAGCAGCTTACCCGACAGGACCTACACCTTC
TRBD1	many	TRBV20-1	TRBJ1-2	CSAPTGGHGYTF	TGCAGTGCACCGACAGGGGGGCATGGCTACACCTTC
-	-	TRBV7-2	TRBJ2-2	CARLQSGHLNTGELFF	TGTGCCAGGCTACAATCGGGACACTTGAACACCGGGGAGCTGTTTTTT
-	few	TRBV3-1	TRBJ1-1	CASSQGLGSEAFF	TGTGCCAGCAGCCAAGGGCTAGGCTCTGAAGCTTTCTTT
-	few	TRBV29-1	TRBJ1-5	CSVAQDRDKHQPQHF	TGCAGCGTTGCTCAAGACCGGGACAAACATCAGCCCCAGCATTTT
-	-	TRBV20-1	TRBJ2-5	CSAQILGETQYF	TGCAGTGCTCAAATACTGGGGGAGACCCAGTACTTC
TRBD2	many	TRBV6-5	TRBJ2-6	CASSTGGGSGANVLTF	TGTGCCAGCAGTACGGGAGGGGGCTCTGGGGCCAACGTCCTGACTTTC
TRBD2	few	TRBV6-5	TRBJ2-5	CASPPPTLAGGNSEETQYF	TGTGCCAGCCCGCCCCCTACTTTAGCGGGGGGGAATTCCGAAGAGACCCAGTACTTC
TRBD1	few	TRBV29-1	TRBJ1-5	CSVGGQGTRQPQHF	TGCAGCGTTGGGGGACAGGGGACCCGTCAGCCCCAGCATTTT
-	-	TRBV6-5	TRBJ2-5	CASRPQGMVRQETQYF	TGTGCCAGCAGGCCTCAGGGGATGGTTCGGCAAGAGACCCAGTACTTC
-	-	TRBV7-2	TRBJ1-1	CASSDGTSTEAFF	TGTGCCAGCAGCGACGGGACAAGCACTGAAGCTTTCTTT
TRBD1	-	TRBV6-5	TRBJ1-2	CASKEGQASDGYTF	TGTGCCAGCAAAGAAGGACAGGCTAGCGATGGCTACACCTTC
-	-	TRBV7-9	TRBJ2-5	CASSSSETQYF	TGTGCCAGCAGCTCCTCCGAGACCCAGTACTTC
TRBD2	-	TRBV7-8	TRBJ2-5	CASSFPKRGETQYF	TGTGCCAGCAGCTTCCCGAAGCGGGGCGAGACCCAGTACTTC
TRBD2	many	TRBV4-2	TRBJ2-3	CASSLGGADTQYF	TGTGCCAGCAGCCTCGGGGGGGCAGATACGCAGTATTTT
-	many	TRBV5-1	TRBJ1-1	CASSLPGAGTEAFF	TGCGCCAGCAGCCTCCCGGGGGCGGGCACTGAAGCTTTCTTT
-	-	TRBV20-1	TRBJ1-3	CSARGWTESSGNTIYF	TGCAGTGCTAGAGGCTGGACGGAATCCTCTGGAAACACCATATATTTT
-	few	TRBV3-1	TRBJ2-7	CASSHSTSSYEQYF	TGTGCCAGCAGCCATTCTACCAGCTCCTACGAGCAGTACTTC
-	few	TRBV4-1	TRBJ2-3	CASSKGHRPDYTQYF	TGCGCCAGCAGCAAGGGCCACAGGCCCGATTATACGCAGTATTTT
TRBD1	few	TRBV7-8	TRBJ1-3	CASSLDRGHSGNTIYF	TGTGCCAGCAGCTTAGACAGGGGGCACTCTGGAAACACCATATATTTT
-	few	TRBV5-1	TRBJ2-5	CASSLGPSSQETQYF	TGCGCCAGCAGCTTGGGCCCTAGTTCCCAAGAGACCCAGTACTTC
-	few	TRBV12-3/TRBV12-4	TRBJ2-3	CASSWGTTQYF	TGTGCCAGCAGTTGGGGGACTACGCAGTATTTT
-	-	TRBV28	TRBJ1-5	CASSQEQGAGSNQPQHF	TGTGCCAGCAGTCAAGAACAGGGCGCCGGAAGCAATCAGCCCCAGCATTTT
TRBD1	-	TRBV7-9	TRBJ2-5	CASSPDRAQETQYF	TGTGCCAGCAGCCCAGACAGGGCCCAAGAGACCCAGTACTTC
TRBD2	-	TRBV14	TRBJ2-1	CASSQAMTSGRPYNEQFF	TGTGCCAGCAGCCAAGCCATGACTAGCGGGAGGCCCTACAATGAGCAGTTCTTC
TRBD2	-	TRBV10-1	TRBJ2-3	CASSEDLAGLSTDTQYF	TGCGCCAGCAGTGAGGACCTAGCGGGCCTCTCCACAGATACGCAGTATTTT